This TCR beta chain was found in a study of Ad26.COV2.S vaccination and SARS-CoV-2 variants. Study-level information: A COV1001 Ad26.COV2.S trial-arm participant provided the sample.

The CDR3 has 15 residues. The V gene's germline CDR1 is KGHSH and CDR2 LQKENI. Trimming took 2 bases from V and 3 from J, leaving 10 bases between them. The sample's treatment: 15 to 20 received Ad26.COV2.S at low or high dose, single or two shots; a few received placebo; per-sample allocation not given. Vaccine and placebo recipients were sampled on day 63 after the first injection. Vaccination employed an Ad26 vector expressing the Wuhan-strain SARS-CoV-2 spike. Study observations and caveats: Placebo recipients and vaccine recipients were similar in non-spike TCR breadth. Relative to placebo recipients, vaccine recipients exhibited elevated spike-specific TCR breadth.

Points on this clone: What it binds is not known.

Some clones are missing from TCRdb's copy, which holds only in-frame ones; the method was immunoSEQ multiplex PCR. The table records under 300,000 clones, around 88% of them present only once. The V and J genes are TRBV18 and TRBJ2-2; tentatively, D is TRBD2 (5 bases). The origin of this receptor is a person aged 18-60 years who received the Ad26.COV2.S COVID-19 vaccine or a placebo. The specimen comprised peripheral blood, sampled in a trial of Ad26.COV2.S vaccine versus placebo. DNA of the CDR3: TGTGCCAGCTCACCAGACTACTTGGACACCGGGGAGCTGTTTTTT. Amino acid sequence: CASSPDYLDTGELFF.